These T cell receptor beta chains were read from a single sample in a study of identical twins. A single record per CDR3 protein comes from TCRdb applying MiXCR to the 5' RACE reads. The repertoire includes some 790,000 distinct CDR3 sequences, 15% to 20% of them detected once, and about 12% sits in the top ten. This sample also appeared in a second study, on T cells expressing NK-cell markers.

The sequenced sample was PBMCs. The source of these receptors is a young woman in good health. Each CDR3 is given with its conserved first and last residue. A D gene is named only where the DNA matches it firmly.

cdr3_length d_call v_call cdr3_aa
13 . TRBV10-3 CATGMQSTDTQYF
12 . TRBV6-1 CASSLRSFGGFF
16 TRBD2 TRBV10-3 CAISDLGSRGVYEQYF
12 . TRBV2 CASSGVYSGYTF
15 . TRBV7-6 CASSSTGRGSYEQYF
11 . TRBV2 CASSEVHEQYF
14 TRBD1 TRBV2 CASSDSTGIGEQYF
14 TRBD1 TRBV24-1 CATSDLRQGNEQFF
14 . TRBV11-3 CASRQGTGGNTIYF
15 . TRBV5-1 CASSLSLINTGELFF
15 . TRBV7-2 CASSFYRTDNSPLHF
15 TRBD2 TRBV7-8 CASSLVDLAGGTQYF
15 TRBD1 TRBV20-1 CSARDRSLHQETQYF
13 . TRBV6-6 CASSPPGTGELFF
12 TRBD1 TRBV5-6 CASSPYRGGAFF
17 . TRBV12-3/TRBV12-4 CASTPSLWGRPGYEQYF
16 TRBD1 TRBV7-2 CASSLASGQGNYEQYF
13 . TRBV10-3 CAISVKGVLEQFF
16 . TRBV18 CASSPAGEVLGYGYTF
13 . TRBV10-3 CAISETDYYGYTF
16 TRBD2 TRBV5-6 CASTLHRTSANNEQFF
13 . TRBV24-1 CATSEGYTDTQYF